This TCR beta chain was sequenced during a study of T cell changes during pregnancy in multiple sclerosis. The germline gives CDR1 SGHDT, CDR2 YYEEEE. Trimming stripped 1 base from V and 0 bases from J, with 11 bases between. The CDR3 has 15 amino acids. Sequencing was performed with immunoSEQ multiplex PCR; in TCRdb, only in-frame clones are kept and a portion is missing. The sample has tens of thousands of clones, 91% seen once. This sequence originates from a female donor with multiple sclerosis, enrolled in a pregnancy study. This specimen consisted of CD8+ T cells from peripheral blood mononuclear cells, obtained before pregnancy. This rearrangement joins TRBV5-6 to TRBJ2-7; perhaps TRBD2 as D (6 bases). CDR3: CASSLPGVSSYEQYF. In DNA, the CDR3 is TGTGCCAGCAGCTTGCCGGGGGTTAGCTCCTACGAGCAGTACTTC.